The 23 T cell receptor beta chains listed next were all sequenced from one sample in a study of shared clonotypes between healthy human individuals. Sequencing was performed with immunoSEQ multiplex PCR; in TCRdb, only in-frame clones are kept and a portion is missing. The top ten clones hold roughly 0.36% of a sample with roughly 1.4 million clones, approximately 98.5% of them seen once. Input material: naive CD4+ T cells sorted from blood. The subset: CD45RA+ positively selected. The receptors stem from a man aged 25-40 years in good health.

The V gene is TRBV11-2, the J gene TRBJ2-5; 10 bases agree with TRBD1. The germline V gene has CDR1 SGHAT and CDR2 FQNNGV. The junction had 10 bases not matched to a gene; V was cut back by 2 bases and J by 4 bases. This CDR3 contains 17 residues. The CDR3 sequence is CASSLRVRQGASETQYF. The CDR3 coding sequence is TGTGCCAGCAGCTTACGGGTCCGACAGGGGGCTTCAGAGACCCAGTACTTC.

The chain uses TRBV11-2 and TRBJ2-2; 10 positions match TRBD2. The CDR3 has 17 amino acids. Germline-derived CDR1 and CDR2 are SGHAT and FQNNGV. The V gene end was trimmed by 2 bases and the J gene end by 0 bases; junction bases not matched to a gene: 3. The CDR3 DNA reads as TGTGCCAGCAGCTTAACCCTAGCGGGAGCGAACACCGGGGAGCTGTTTTTT. It is translated as CASSLTLAGANTGELFF.

This chain connects TRBV5-4 to TRBJ2-5; 10 bases align to TRBD2. This CDR3 spans 17 amino acids. The V gene's germline CDR1 is SGHNT and CDR2 YYREEE (reference sequence). Unmatched junction bases numbered 11, after V lost 1 base and J lost 5 bases. CDR3 coding DNA: TGTGCCAGCAGCTTGATGGGCCTAGCGGGAGTCGGGGAGACCCAGTACTTC. Protein: CASSLMGLAGVGETQYF.

The rearrangement uses TRBV5-6 and TRBJ2-3, with 10 bases identical to TRBD1. After removal of 5 bases from V and 3 bases from J, the junction contained 3 bases not matched to a gene. Germline-derived CDR1 and CDR2 are SGHDT and YYEEEE. CDR3 length equals 14 residues. The CDR3 sequence is CASRGTGVTDTQYF. The DNA for the CDR3 is TGTGCCAGCAGAGGGACAGGGGTTACAGATACGCAGTATTTT.

This chain joins TRBV29-1 and TRBJ2-5, with TRBD1 as a possible D gene (6 bases). V dropped 4 bases and J dropped 6 bases, with 9 bases sitting between them. The germline V gene encodes CDR1 SQVTM and CDR2 ANQGSEA. The CDR3 covers 11 residues. Here the CDR3 reads CSVAGVKTQYF. The CDR3 DNA reads TGCAGCGTTGCAGGGGTAAAGACCCAGTACTTC. The variable domain in full, with the rest retrieved from reference TRBV29-1 and TRBJ2-5, is SAVISQKPSRDICQRGTSLTIQCQVDSQVTMMFWYRQQPGQSLTLIATANQGSEATYESGFVIDKFPISRPNLTFSTLTVSNMSPEDSSIYLCSVAGVKTQYFGPGTRLLVL.

V gene TRBV19 combines with J gene TRBJ2-7, with 9 nucleotides matching TRBD1. Unmatched junction bases numbered 6, after V lost 4 bases and J lost 2 bases. The CDR3 is made up of 15 amino acids. Germline assignment: CDR1 LNHDA and CDR2 SQIVND (reference sequence). In DNA, the CDR3 is TGTGCCAGTAGTACGCGACAGGGGGGTGCCTACGAGCAGTACTTC. Protein product: CASSTRQGGAYEQYF.

The J gene is TRBJ2-5, the V gene TRBV6-1; D assignment may be TRBD1 or TRBD2 (5 bases each). CDR3 length equals 12 residues. The germline V and J ends were trimmed by 8 bases and 5 bases, with 12 bases remaining between them. Germline loops: CDR1 MNHNS, CDR2 SASEGT. DNA of the CDR3: TGTGCCAGCGAGAGGGGTGGTGAGACCCAGTACTTC. As protein: CASERGGETQYF.

The rearrangement joins TRBV29-1 to TRBJ2-5, with a possible D match to TRBD1 (6 bases). The CDR3 consists of 13 residues. Trimming shortened V by 4 bases and J by 5 bases, and 14 bases separated the two germline ends. Germline V lookup: CDR1 SQVTM, CDR2 ANQGSEA. The CDR3 DNA is TGCAGCGTTGGTCAGGGGTTGGGGGAGACCCAGTACTTC. Translation gives CSVGQGLGETQYF.

This clone was observed once. The gene calls are TRBV7-9 and TRBJ2-7; perhaps TRBD2 as D (5 bases). V was trimmed by 5 bases and J by 6 bases, leaving 17 bases between them. CDR1 is SEHNR and CDR2 is FQNEAQ in the germline V gene (reference sequence). This CDR3 contains 14 residues. CDR3 region: CASSQRELVLEQYF. The CDR3 DNA reads TGTGCCAGCAGCCAACGGGAACTAGTACTCGAGCAGTACTTC.

This clone was counted once. The chain recombines TRBV4-3 with TRBJ1-2, with 7 nucleotides matching TRBD1. The CDR3 extends over 14 amino acids. J was trimmed by 2 bases and V by 4 bases; bases with no gene match: 4. Germline V gene lookup returns CDR1 LGHNA and CDR2 YSLEER. This chain's CDR3 is CASSRTGANYGYTF. The DNA of the CDR3 is TGCGCCAGCAGCCGAACAGGGGCGAACTATGGCTACACCTTC.

This chain links TRBV6-1 with TRBJ2-3, with 8 bases matching TRBD1. In germline, CDR1 is MNHNS, CDR2 SASEGT. CDR3 length equals 18 residues. Trimming at V came to 2 bases and at J to 4 bases, leaving 14 bases not matched to a gene. The CDR3 spells CASSEWSRGQSHADTQYF. The CDR3 DNA reads TGTGCCAGCAGTGAATGGAGCAGGGGGCAATCCCACGCAGATACGCAGTATTTT.

J is TRBJ2-7 and V is TRBV6-1; tentatively, D is TRBD1 or TRBD2 (6 bases each). The length of the CDR3 is 14 residues. Between the trimmed V and J ends, which lost 0 bases and 5 bases, there was a span of 11 bases. Germline assignment: CDR1 MNHNS and CDR2 SASEGT. CDR3 DNA: TGTGCCAGCAGTGAAGCCCGGGGGCGGCACGAGCAGTACTTC. It specifies CASSEARGRHEQYF.

The chain has TRBV2 and TRBJ2-1, with D uncertain. Germline lookup yields CDR1 SNHLY and CDR2 FYNNEI. The CDR3 length is 13 residues. Trimming shortened V by 3 bases and J by 10 bases, and 13 bases separated the two germline ends. The CDR3 sequence is CASSDEARSEQFF. CDR3 sequence (DNA): TGTGCCAGCAGTGACGAGGCCCGGTCGGAGCAGTTCTTC.

This chain links TRBV7-8 with TRBJ1-1; the D is unclear. Germline CDR1 and CDR2: SGHVS and FQNEAQ. Trimming pared 8 bases from V and 0 bases from J, leaving 7 bases between. The CDR3 extends over 12 amino acids. CDR3 nucleotide sequence: TGTGCCAGCGGCATCCTGAACACTGAAGCTTTCTTT. Its protein is CASGILNTEAFF.

The V and J genes are TRBV5-1 and TRBJ2-1; weak D call: TRBD1 (6 bases). Germline assignment: CDR1 SGHRS and CDR2 YFSETQ. The V gene lost 4 bases and the J gene lost 3 bases, with 17 bases spanning the gap. The CDR3 has 16 amino acids. Here the CDR3 reads CASSLDGQILYNEQFF. The CDR3 nucleotides read TGCGCCAGCAGCCTCGACGGACAGATCCTCTACAATGAGCAGTTCTTC.

J is TRBJ1-1 and V is TRBV2; TRBD1 might be the D (6 bases). CDR1 SNHLY and CDR2 FYNNEI come from the germline V gene. Deletions cut 7 bases from V and 4 bases from J, with 16 bases between. The CDR3 length is 14 residues. The CDR3 protein is CASTVNRVGTEAFF. The CDR3 DNA sequence: TGTGCCAGCACCGTGAACAGGGTCGGCACTGAAGCTTTCTTT. The complete variable domain, with remaining parts taken from reference TRBV2 and TRBJ1-1, reads EPEVTQTPSHQVTQMGQEVILRCVPISNHLYFYWYRQILGQKVEFLVSFYNNEISEKSEIFDDQFSVERPDGSNFTLKIRSTKLEDSAMYFCASTVNRVGTEAFFGQGTRLTVV.

The rearrangement uses TRBV18 and TRBJ1-2; D is perhaps TRBD1 (5 bases). Germline CDR1 and CDR2: KGHSH and LQKENI. The CDR3 extends over 16 amino acids. With 3 bases removed from V and 7 bases from J, the gap between germline ends came to 21 bases. CDR3 in amino acids: CASSPTGRTLGGGYTF. CDR3 sequence (DNA): TGTGCCAGCTCACCGACGGGCCGGACACTGGGGGGTGGCTACACCTTC.

About this clone: At one end the junction does not follow the germline gene, possibly because of a read error. V is TRBV19 and J is TRBJ1-5; D gene unclear. The CDR3 is made up of 11 amino acids. Germline values: CDR1 LNHDA, CDR2 SQIVND (reference sequence). CDR3 in DNA: TGTGCCAGTAGTATGGGTCCAAGCTTCGCTTTT. This sequence encodes CASSMGPSFAF.

This rearrangement joins TRBV29-1 to TRBJ2-2; 7 nucleotides line up with TRBD2. The CDR3 is made up of 12 amino acids. CDR1 SQVTM and CDR2 ANQGSEA come from the germline V gene. V shed 6 bases and J 4 bases; nucleotides not matched to a gene: 2. The CDR3 loop reads CSVGLPTGELFF. The CDR3 DNA sequence: TGCAGCGTGGGACTACCCACCGGGGAGCTGTTTTTT.

The chain carries TRBV18 and TRBJ2-5, with 8 bases identical to TRBD2. The CDR3 loop spans 16 amino acids. Germline CDR1 and CDR2: KGHSH and LQKENI. Trimming removed 5 bases from V and 1 base from J; junction bases left unmatched: 9. As DNA, the CDR3 is TGTGCCAGCTCAACCATTGGCACTAGCGGCCAAGAGACCCAGTACTTC. The encoded protein is CASSTIGTSGQETQYF.

The V and J genes are TRBV9 and TRBJ1-1; D ambiguous. This CDR3 has 15 residues. CDR1 and CDR2 (germline): SGDLS, YYNGEE. V was cut by 0 bases and J by 2 bases, with 11 bases left in between. This CDR3 reads CASSVVGSHNTEAFF. CDR3 DNA: TGTGCCAGCAGCGTAGTTGGCAGCCATAACACTGAAGCTTTCTTT.

The chain employs TRBV7-9 and TRBJ1-4, with 7 positions matching TRBD1. The CDR3 runs to 14 residues. Germline V lookup: CDR1 SEHNR, CDR2 FQNEAQ (reference sequence). V lost 1 base, J lost 7 bases, and 3 bases stayed unmatched. The CDR3 DNA is TGTGCCAGCAGCTTAGGGGACAGCCTTGAAAAACTGTTTTTT. Amino acid sequence: CASSLGDSLEKLFF.

The V and J genes are TRBV2 and TRBJ1-2; no reliable D call. The CDR3 is 14 residues long. Trimming left V 7 bases short and J 4 bases short, with 16 bases between. The germline gives CDR1 SNHLY, CDR2 FYNNEI. The CDR3 region has the DNA TGTGCCAGCAATCCCGCCCCGGACGGCTATGGCTACACCTTC. It specifies CASNPAPDGYGYTF. The full variable domain, completed using reference TRBV2 and TRBJ1-2, is EPEVTQTPSHQVTQMGQEVILRCVPISNHLYFYWYRQILGQKVEFLVSFYNNEISEKSEIFDDQFSVERPDGSNFTLKIRSTKLEDSAMYFCASNPAPDGYGYTFGSGTRLTVV.